This section outlines one T cell receptor (beta chain) sequence together with its context. This specimen belongs to a study of blood T cell repertoires in COVID-19. On the study more broadly: Acute and convalescent COVID-19 specimens originated in the United States, Italy and Spain. Sample material is recorded as cDNA or gDNA derived from T cells, B-cell-depleted T cells, or PBMCs.

In the authors' workflow: By means of reference gene primer amplification, nucleated cell counts were estimated. Measured with immunoSEQ multiplex PCR; TCRdb has only the in-frame clones, and not every one. V and J calls plus clone size are reproduced from that table; the DNA served to infer D and trimming. Of about 70,000 clones listed, roughly 80% are singletons. The sequencing sample was made of peripheral blood. This TCR was sampled from a woman of 80 years or more with acute or convalescent COVID-19.

This CDR3 is CAISGDSLNGYTF. The CDR3 coding sequence is TGTGCCATCAGTGGGGACAGTTTGAATGGCTACACCTTC. The chain links TRBV10-3 to TRBJ1-2; 7 nucleotides match TRBD1. The CDR3 has 13 amino acids. The germline V gene has CDR1 ENHRY and CDR2 SYGVKD. With 4 bases clipped from V and 6 bases from J, the junction kept 5 bases outside the gene matches.